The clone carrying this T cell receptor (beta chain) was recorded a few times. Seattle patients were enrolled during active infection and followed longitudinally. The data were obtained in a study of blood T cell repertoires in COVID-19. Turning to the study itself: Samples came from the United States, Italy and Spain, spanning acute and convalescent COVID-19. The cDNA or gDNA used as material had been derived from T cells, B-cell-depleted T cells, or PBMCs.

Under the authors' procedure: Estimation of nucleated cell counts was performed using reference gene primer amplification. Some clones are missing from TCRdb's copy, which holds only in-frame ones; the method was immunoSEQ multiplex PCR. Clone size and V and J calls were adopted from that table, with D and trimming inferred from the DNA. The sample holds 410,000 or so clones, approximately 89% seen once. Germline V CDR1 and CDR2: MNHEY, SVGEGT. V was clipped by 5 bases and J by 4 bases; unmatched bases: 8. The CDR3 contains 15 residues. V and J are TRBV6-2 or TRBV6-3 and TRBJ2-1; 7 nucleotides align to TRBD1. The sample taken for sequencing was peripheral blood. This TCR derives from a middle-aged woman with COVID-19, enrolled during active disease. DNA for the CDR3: TGTGCCAGCAGTATAGACAGGGAACCATACAATGAGCAGTTCTTC. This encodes CASSIDREPYNEQFF.